Below, 8 T cell receptor beta chains from the same sample are listed, as sequenced in a study of human T cells and chemical hapten exposure. TCRdb passed the RACE reads through MiXCR, listing each CDR3 protein once. The sample consists of under 120,000 distinct CDR3 sequences, roughly 11% of them appearing once. Time point: patch test 1, 2 weeks after DPC sensitization. Treatment meaning: therapeutic diphenylcyclopropenone sensitization with weekly scalp DPC. This specimen was whole blood, taken in connection with sensitization to the hapten diphenylcyclopropenone (DPC). The receptors stem from a middle-aged woman with alopecia areata. Some clones in this sample may be carry-over from other donors' samples.

This clonotype was recorded a few times. The rearrangement uses TRBV28 and TRBJ1-5, with 7 bases matching TRBD1. V was clipped by 6 bases and J by 3 bases; unmatched bases: 11. This CDR3 is built from 16 residues. Germline-derived CDR1 and CDR2 are MDHEN and SYDVKM. The DNA of the CDR3 is TGTGCCAGCAGACCCACCGACAGGGCCGACAATCAGCCCCAGCATTTT. Protein sequence: CASRPTDRADNQPQHF.

The rearrangement uses TRBV18 and TRBJ1-1; the D gene is possibly TRBD1 (6 bases). Germline assignment: CDR1 KGHSH and CDR2 LQKENI. This CDR3 has 15 amino acids. Trimming cost V 5 bases and J 1 base, with 14 bases left between them. This CDR3 is CASSTQGTKNTEAFF. In DNA form, the CDR3 reads TGTGCCAGCTCAACACAGGGTACTAAGAACACTGAAGCTTTCTTT.

A few counts support this clonotype. The chain links TRBV7-9 to TRBJ2-7; a possible D gene is TRBD1 (7 bases). This CDR3 has 14 residues. Between the trimmed V and J ends, which lost 5 bases and 2 bases, there was a span of 13 bases. From germline, CDR1 is SEHNR and CDR2 FQNEAQ (reference sequence). This CDR3 is CASSAGQPTYEQYF. In nucleotides, the CDR3 is TGTGCCAGCAGCGCGGGACAGCCAACCTACGAGCAGTACTTC.

The gene calls are TRBV7-9 and TRBJ2-7; D possibly corresponds to TRBD1 (5 bases). Trimming shortened V by 5 bases and J by 5 bases, and 22 bases separated the two germline ends. CDR1 and CDR2 from the germline V gene are SEHNR and FQNEAQ (reference sequence). CDR3 length: 16 amino acids. The CDR3 sequence is CASSPQAGHDSDEQYF. CDR3 DNA: TGTGCCAGCAGCCCCCAGGCAGGCCATGACAGCGACGAGCAGTACTTC.

This clonotype was found a few times. The rearrangement uses TRBV5-1 and TRBJ1-4; 7 nucleotides agree with TRBD1. The CDR3 is 15 amino acids. Per germline, CDR1 SGHRS and CDR2 YFSETQ. J gave up 3 bases and V 0 bases, and 2 bases lay outside the gene matches. The DNA for the CDR3 is TGCGCCAGCAGCTTGGCCGGGACAGCTAATGAAAAACTGTTTTTT. Its protein is CASSLAGTANEKLFF.

In this sample, this clonotype turned up a few times. This chain uses TRBV20-1 with TRBJ2-3; TRBD2 aligns across 7 bases. V shed 4 bases and J 0 bases; nucleotides not matched to a gene: 7. CDR3 length: 15 amino acids. Per germline, CDR1 DFQATT and CDR2 SNEGSKA (reference sequence). CDR3 sequence reads: CSATRRSGSTDTQYF. The CDR3 DNA sequence: TGCAGTGCTACCCGTCGTAGCGGGAGCACAGATACGCAGTATTTT.

The J gene is TRBJ2-2, the V gene TRBV4-3; TRBD1 or TRBD2 may be the D gene (7 bases each). The CDR3 is 17 amino acids. Trimming left V 1 base short and J 4 bases short, with 16 bases between. Germline values: CDR1 LGHNA, CDR2 YSLEER. CDR3 DNA sequence: TGCGCCAGCAGCCAAGGGTCAGGGGGGGGCCGCACCGGGGAGCTGTTTTTT. Translation gives CASSQGSGGGRTGELFF.

This clonotype has at least ten counts. The chain employs TRBV29-1 and TRBJ1-3; D not certain. CDR3 length equals 15 residues. V was cut by 0 bases and J by 6 bases, with 15 bases left in between. Germline V gene lookup returns CDR1 SQVTM and CDR2 ANQGSEA. Written as DNA, the CDR3 is TGCAGCGTTGAAGATAGGGTCGATCCGGAAAACACCATATATTTT. This encodes CSVEDRVDPENTIYF.